Listed below are T cell receptor beta chains from one sample, sequenced in a study of graft-versus-host responses after intestinal transplantation. Data came from immunoSEQ multiplex PCR; TCRdb stores just in-frame clones and leaves some out. The sample yields around 13,000 clones, about 67% seen once. This specimen was ileum tissue, taken 16 days after intestinal transplant. The source is a human patient who received an intestinal transplant, so some T cells may come from the graft donor. CDR3s include the opening cysteine and the closing phenylalanine or tryptophan. Fields, in order: clone size, V gene, J gene, D gene, CDR3 protein, CDR3 DNA. The D gene is left open where the match is weak. A clone size is listed for some rows: how often the clone was seen (once, few, many), or a class if it is expanded.

.	TRBV6-5	TRBJ2-3	.	CASSYSFTSSTDTQYF	TGTGCCAGCAGTTACTCGTTCACTAGCAGTACAGATACGCAGTATTTT
once	TRBV27	TRBJ2-2	.	CASSLSIETNTGELFF	TGTGCCAGCAGTTTATCGATAGAGACGAACACCGGGGAGCTGTTTTTT
.	TRBV7-2	TRBJ1-1	.	CASSLEGQGLTEAFF	TGTGCCAGCAGCTTAGAGGGGCAGGGGCTGACTGAAGCTTTCTTT
few	TRBV5-1	TRBJ2-7	TRBD1	CASSFRQGLEQYF	TGTGCCAGCAGCTTTAGACAGGGCCTCGAGCAGTACTTC
.	TRBV6-1	TRBJ2-3	TRBD1	CATGTGFTDTQYF	TGTGCCACCGGGACAGGGTTCACAGATACGCAGTATTTT
once	TRBV27	TRBJ2-2	TRBD1	CASTGQANTGELFF	TGTGCCAGCACAGGACAGGCTAACACCGGGGAGCTGTTTTTT
.	TRBV7-2	TRBJ2-1	TRBD2	CASSPRTSGRGSWNEQFF	TGTGCCAGCAGCCCCCGGACTAGCGGGAGGGGGAGTTGGAATGAGCAGTTCTTC
.	TRBV2	TRBJ2-5	.	CASSERVVHGTQYF	TGTGCCAGCAGTGAGCGGGTCGTACACGGGACCCAGTACTTC
.	TRBV13	TRBJ2-5	.	CASSPIYQETQYF	TGTGCCAGCAGCCCCATTTACCAAGAGACCCAGTACTTC
.	TRBV11-3	TRBJ2-7	.	CASSLEGGEQYF	TGTGCCAGCAGCTTAGAAGGGGGCGAGCAGTACTTC
few	TRBV6-5	TRBJ1-3	.	CASSFEPGFSGNTIYF	TGTGCCAGCAGTTTCGAGCCAGGCTTCTCTGGAAACACCATATATTTT
.	TRBV5-1	TRBJ2-7	.	CASSFPGSYEQYF	TGCGCCAGCTCGTTTCCCGGTTCCTACGAGCAGTACTTC
.	TRBV25-1	TRBJ2-5	TRBD1	CASSGKDRGHGETQYF	TGTGCCAGCAGTGGGAAGGACAGGGGGCACGGAGAGACCCAGTACTTC
.	TRBV27	TRBJ2-7	.	CASSFGGQTYEQYF	TGTGCCAGCAGTTTTGGAGGACAGACCTACGAGCAGTACTTC
.	TRBV28	TRBJ2-7	.	CASSFPGSYEQYF	TGTGCCAGCAGTTTTCCCGGTTCCTACGAGCAGTACTTC
.	TRBV5-1	TRBJ1-4	.	CASSLGEVGSEKLFF	TGCGCCAGCAGCTTGGGGGAGGTAGGAAGTGAAAAACTGTTTTTT
.	TRBV9	TRBJ1-2	.	CASSVMRGGGYTF	TGTGCCAGCAGCGTAATGCGAGGGGGTGGCTACACCTTC
.	TRBV28	TRBJ1-4	TRBD1	CASSWDRPLEKLFF	TGTGCCAGCAGTTGGGACAGGCCCCTAGAAAAACTGTTTTTT
few	TRBV19	TRBJ2-1	TRBD2	CASKDLAGYNEQFF	TGTGCCAGTAAGGACTTAGCGGGGTACAATGAGCAGTTCTTC
.	TRBV5-1	TRBJ2-7	TRBD2	CASSLTSGYEQYF	TGCGCCAGCAGCTTGACTAGCGGCTACGAGCAGTACTTC
.	TRBV9	TRBJ2-7	TRBD2	CASSAAGGPSEQYF	TGTGCCAGCAGCGCAGCGGGAGGGCCCTCCGAGCAGTACTTC
.	TRBV21-1	TRBJ2-1	.	CASSKNRDRGNEQFF	TGTGCCAGCAGCAAAAACCGGGACAGGGGGAATGAGCAGTTCTTC
.	TRBV10-2	TRBJ1-1	.	CASSLTGYTEAFF	TGCGCCAGCAGTTTGACAGGATACACTGAAGCTTTCTTT
.	TRBV2	TRBJ2-5	TRBD1	CASSEWWTGKETQYF	TGTGCCAGCAGTGAATGGTGGACAGGGAAAGAGACCCAGTACTTC
few	TRBV4-1	TRBJ1-1	TRBD1	CASSPDGQGKTEAFF	TGCGCCAGCAGCCCTGATGGACAGGGAAAAACTGAAGCTTTCTTT
.	TRBV30	TRBJ1-1	.	CAWSRGLGAFF	TGTGCCTGGAGCCGCGGGTTGGGAGCTTTCTTT
few	TRBV16	TRBJ2-7	TRBD1	CASSQKTGVLHEQYF	TGTGCCAGCAGCCAAAAGACAGGGGTCCTCCACGAGCAGTACTTC
medium-sized	TRBV5-6	TRBJ1-4	.	CASSLQQGREKLFF	TGTGCCAGCAGCTTGCAACAGGGACGGGAAAAACTGTTTTTT
.	TRBV10-3	TRBJ2-7	.	CAISSPDTSYEQYF	TGTGCCATCAGCTCCCCGGACACCTCCTACGAGCAGTACTTC
.	TRBV7-9	TRBJ1-5	TRBD1	CASSSSGTGVQPQHF	TGTGCCAGCAGCTCATCCGGGACAGGGGTTCAGCCCCAGCATTTT
.	TRBV16	TRBJ2-6	TRBD1	CASSQSRTGERANVLTF	TGTGCCAGCAGCCAATCGCGGACAGGGGAGAGGGCCAACGTCCTGACTTTC
.	TRBV27	TRBJ2-1	.	CASSLSGMNEQFF	TGTGCCAGCAGTTTGTCAGGGATGAATGAGCAGTTCTTC
few	TRBV27	TRBJ2-7	TRBD2	CASSLSGLGGEQYF	TGTGCCAGCAGTTTGTCGGGACTAGGCGGCGAGCAGTACTTC
.	TRBV7-8	TRBJ2-3	TRBD2	CASRPLAGGPGDTQYF	TGTGCCAGCAGACCTCTAGCGGGGGGGCCGGGTGATACGCAGTATTTT
few	TRBV2	TRBJ2-1	TRBD2	CASSDQREGREQFF	TGTGCCAGCAGTGATCAGCGGGAGGGCCGTGAGCAGTTCTTC
.	TRBV9	TRBJ1-1	TRBD1	CASSSGQGGTEAFF	TGTGCCAGCAGCTCGGGACAGGGAGGAACTGAAGCTTTCTTT
.	TRBV6-4	TRBJ1-2	TRBD1	CASSATGAGYGYTF	TGTGCCAGCAGTGCCACAGGGGCGGGGTATGGCTACACCTTC
.	TRBV10-1	TRBJ2-2	TRBD1	CASGDGQGLNTGELFF	TGCGCCAGCGGGGACGGACAGGGTTTGAACACCGGGGAGCTGTTTTTT
large	TRBV27	TRBJ1-2	.	CASSPGSVYGYTF	TGTGCCAGCAGTCCGGGATCGGTCTATGGCTACACCTTC
.	TRBV10-2	TRBJ1-2	.	CASSDGQNYGYTF	TGCGCCAGCAGTGATGGACAGAACTATGGCTACACCTTC
.	TRBV27	TRBJ1-1	.	CASSLSMATEAFF	TGTGCCAGCAGTTTATCGATGGCCACTGAAGCTTTCTTT